The rows below give T cell receptor beta chains drawn from one sample of a study of T cells in localized non-small cell lung cancer. This table comes from immunoSEQ multiplex PCR, and its TCRdb copy is limited to in-frame clones, with some not included. The data show approximately 29,000 clones, with approximately 88% seen just once and more than 6% held by the top ten. The sequenced sample was peripheral blood, obtained before any cancer treatment. These TCRs come from a male donor aged 60 or over with stage I lung adenocarcinoma. Both conserved end residues are part of each CDR3. D genes are given only for firm matches. Size is omitted from some rows. Given values are once, few, many or a class for expanded clones.

CDR3nt: TGTGCCTGGAGTGTCGTACAGGGAACCCACTACGAGCAGTACTTC; CDR3aa: CAWSVVQGTHYEQYF; abundance: NA; j_gene: TRBJ2-7; d_gene: NA; v_gene: TRBV30
CDR3nt: TGTGCCAGCAGCTTAACTAGCGGGGGTCAAGAGACCCAGTACTTC; CDR3aa: CASSLTSGGQETQYF; abundance: NA; j_gene: TRBJ2-5; d_gene: TRBD2; v_gene: TRBV11-2
CDR3nt: TGTGCCTGGAGCCCCAGATGGTCCGCTCATGAGCAGTTCTTC; CDR3aa: CAWSPRWSAHEQFF; abundance: NA; j_gene: TRBJ2-1; d_gene: NA; v_gene: TRBV30
CDR3nt: TGTGCCAGCAGCGGGGACGCCGGGGGGTACGAGCAGTACTTC; CDR3aa: CASSGDAGGYEQYF; abundance: NA; j_gene: TRBJ2-7; d_gene: TRBD2; v_gene: TRBV7-9
CDR3nt: TGTGCCAGCAGCCTGGGACAGGGAGGCCCTTCACCCCTCCACTTT; CDR3aa: CASSLGQGGPSPLHF; abundance: few; j_gene: TRBJ1-6; d_gene: TRBD1; v_gene: TRBV4-2
CDR3nt: TGTGCCAGCTCTCAGGACAGGGATCAGCCCCAGCATTTT; CDR3aa: CASSQDRDQPQHF; abundance: NA; j_gene: TRBJ1-5; d_gene: TRBD1; v_gene: TRBV18
CDR3nt: TGTGCCAGCAGTTTATTAGGAGAGGGGGCTAATGAAAAACTGTTTTTT; CDR3aa: CASSLLGEGANEKLFF; abundance: NA; j_gene: TRBJ1-4; d_gene: NA; v_gene: TRBV28
CDR3nt: TGTGCCAGTAGTATAGGCCGCCCAGTGGGCACAGATACGCAGTATTTT; CDR3aa: CASSIGRPVGTDTQYF; abundance: NA; j_gene: TRBJ2-3; d_gene: NA; v_gene: TRBV19
CDR3nt: TGTGCCAGCAGCCAAGAAGGAGGAAGGGGATTAAACTACGAGCAGTACTTC; CDR3aa: CASSQEGGRGLNYEQYF; abundance: NA; j_gene: TRBJ2-7; d_gene: NA; v_gene: TRBV14
CDR3nt: TGTGCCAGCAGTGCGAACAACGGACCCAGGAACACTGAAGCTTTCTTT; CDR3aa: CASSANNGPRNTEAFF; abundance: NA; j_gene: TRBJ1-1; d_gene: NA; v_gene: TRBV6-1
CDR3nt: TGCAGCGTTGTGAGGGACACTGAAGCTTTCTTT; CDR3aa: CSVVRDTEAFF; abundance: NA; j_gene: TRBJ1-1; d_gene: NA; v_gene: TRBV29-1
CDR3nt: TGTGCCAGCAGTGAACTGAAACCCGGGAACGAGCAGTACTTC; CDR3aa: CASSELKPGNEQYF; abundance: NA; j_gene: TRBJ2-7; d_gene: NA; v_gene: TRBV6-1
CDR3nt: TGTGCCAGCCCGGCGACGGACCTGGAATCTTACGAGCAGTACTTC; CDR3aa: CASPATDLESYEQYF; abundance: NA; j_gene: TRBJ2-7; d_gene: NA; v_gene: TRBV18
CDR3nt: TGTGCCAGCTCACCCGGAGCTAACTATGGCTACACCTTC; CDR3aa: CASSPGANYGYTF; abundance: NA; j_gene: TRBJ1-2; d_gene: NA; v_gene: TRBV6-6
CDR3nt: TGTGCCAGCAGCGCCCAGGGGGCGAACACTGAAGCTTTCTTT; CDR3aa: CASSAQGANTEAFF; abundance: NA; j_gene: TRBJ1-1; d_gene: TRBD1; v_gene: TRBV11-2
CDR3nt: TGTGCCACCAGCAGAGGTACGTTGAATCAGCCCCAGCATTTT; CDR3aa: CATSRGTLNQPQHF; abundance: NA; j_gene: TRBJ1-5; d_gene: NA; v_gene: TRBV15
CDR3nt: TGTGCCAGCAGCCAAGAGGGGGGAGCGAACACTGAAGCTTTCTTT; CDR3aa: CASSQEGGANTEAFF; abundance: NA; j_gene: TRBJ1-1; d_gene: NA; v_gene: TRBV4-2
CDR3nt: TGTGCCAGCAGCTTAAGTCCCCAATTCAATTCACCCCTCCACTTT; CDR3aa: CASSLSPQFNSPLHF; abundance: NA; j_gene: TRBJ1-6; d_gene: NA; v_gene: TRBV7-2
CDR3nt: TGTGCCAGCAGCTTCACAGGAGGCACCGGGGAGCTGTTTTTT; CDR3aa: CASSFTGGTGELFF; abundance: NA; j_gene: TRBJ2-2; d_gene: NA; v_gene: TRBV7-2
CDR3nt: TGCAGCGTTACCGGGACCGATCCGCAGGGGGAGCAGTACTTC; CDR3aa: CSVTGTDPQGEQYF; abundance: NA; j_gene: TRBJ2-7; d_gene: NA; v_gene: TRBV29-1
CDR3nt: TGTGCCAGCAGTGATTTTCAAGAGACAGGGGACGGAGAGACCCAGTACTTC; CDR3aa: CASSDFQETGDGETQYF; abundance: NA; j_gene: TRBJ2-5; d_gene: TRBD1; v_gene: TRBV2
CDR3nt: TGCGCCAGCAGCTGGGGACAGGGTGACTACGAGCAGTACTTC; CDR3aa: CASSWGQGDYEQYF; abundance: NA; j_gene: TRBJ2-7; d_gene: TRBD1; v_gene: TRBV5-1
CDR3nt: TGTGCCAGCAGCTTGGACGGGGGGGTTTCAGATACGCAGTATTTT; CDR3aa: CASSLDGGVSDTQYF; abundance: once; j_gene: TRBJ2-3; d_gene: TRBD2; v_gene: TRBV7-2
CDR3nt: TGTGCCAGCACGCCGGGAGGTAGCAATCAGCCCCAGCATTTT; CDR3aa: CASTPGGSNQPQHF; abundance: NA; j_gene: TRBJ1-5; d_gene: NA; v_gene: TRBV28
CDR3nt: TGCGCCAGCAGCTTGCCTAGCGGTGAAGAGACCCAGTACTTC; CDR3aa: CASSLPSGEETQYF; abundance: NA; j_gene: TRBJ2-5; d_gene: TRBD2; v_gene: TRBV5-1
CDR3nt: TGTGCCAGCAGTTTAGTACAGGGTCGGGCTGGCTACACCTTC; CDR3aa: CASSLVQGRAGYTF; abundance: once; j_gene: TRBJ1-2; d_gene: NA; v_gene: TRBV27
CDR3nt: TGTGCCTGGAGCCCGTTACCTCAGCCCCAGCATTTT; CDR3aa: CAWSPLPQPQHF; abundance: NA; j_gene: TRBJ1-5; d_gene: NA; v_gene: TRBV30
CDR3nt: TGTGCCAGCAGCTTGAGTCGGGGCTATGGCTACACCTTC; CDR3aa: CASSLSRGYGYTF; abundance: NA; j_gene: TRBJ1-2; d_gene: NA; v_gene: TRBV5-6
CDR3nt: TGTGCCAGCAGCCGGGACCTTGTCGGGGTTAACTATGGCTACACCTTC; CDR3aa: CASSRDLVGVNYGYTF; abundance: NA; j_gene: TRBJ1-2; d_gene: NA; v_gene: TRBV5-5
CDR3nt: TGTGCCAGCAGAGCCTACAGGGCAACTAATGAAAAACTGTTTTTT; CDR3aa: CASRAYRATNEKLFF; abundance: NA; j_gene: TRBJ1-4; d_gene: NA; v_gene: TRBV6-1
CDR3nt: TGTGCCAGCAGCTTAGGGGCACTGGAGACCCAGTACTTC; CDR3aa: CASSLGALETQYF; abundance: NA; j_gene: TRBJ2-5; d_gene: NA; v_gene: TRBV7-6
CDR3nt: TGTGCCAGCAGCCCTTCCCGACTAGCGGGGGGTTTGGGGACCCAGTACTTC; CDR3aa: CASSPSRLAGGLGTQYF; abundance: NA; j_gene: TRBJ2-5; d_gene: TRBD2; v_gene: TRBV7-9
CDR3nt: TGTGCCAGCAGCTTGGGGGGGGACCGATTGAACACTGAAGCTTTCTTT; CDR3aa: CASSLGGDRLNTEAFF; abundance: NA; j_gene: TRBJ1-1; d_gene: NA; v_gene: TRBV5-4
CDR3nt: TGTGCCAGCAGTTACACTGAAGCTTTCTTT; CDR3aa: CASSYTEAFF; abundance: NA; j_gene: TRBJ1-1; d_gene: NA; v_gene: TRBV6-6
CDR3nt: TGTGCCAGCAGATACAGGGGAGATGAGCAGTTCTTC; CDR3aa: CASRYRGDEQFF; abundance: few; j_gene: TRBJ2-1; d_gene: TRBD1; v_gene: TRBV2
CDR3nt: TGTGCCAGCAGCTTAGATGGGGGTGGTGAAAAACTGTTTTTT; CDR3aa: CASSLDGGGEKLFF; abundance: NA; j_gene: TRBJ1-4; d_gene: NA; v_gene: TRBV7-9